The 25 T cell receptor beta chains reported below all come from one sample, sequenced in a study of blood T cell repertoires in COVID-19. Profiled with immunoSEQ multiplex PCR; TCRdb holds only in-frame clones, not every one. This table holds approximately 90,000 clones, 72% found once. The sequenced sample was peripheral blood. The receptors here all came from a woman older than 75 with acute or convalescent COVID-19.

This clone was seen more than once but under ten times. The chain links TRBV28 to TRBJ1-2; TRBD1 is a possible D gene (5 bases). Germline V gene sequence: CDR1 MDHEN, CDR2 SYDVKM. Between the trimmed V and J ends, which lost 5 bases and 5 bases, there was a span of 24 bases. The CDR3 contains 17 residues. CDR3 DNA sequence: TGTGCCAGCAGTCCTTATCGAGGAGGGGTGGGTGGTTATGGCTACACCTTC. It encodes CASSPYRGGVGGYGYTF.

This clone came up many times. V is TRBV5-1 and J is TRBJ2-2; D is unclear. The V gene's germline CDR1 is SGHRS and CDR2 YFSETQ. The CDR3 extends over 12 amino acids. V was trimmed by 3 bases and J by 6 bases, leaving 6 bases between them. In DNA, the CDR3 is TGCGCCAGCAGCTCCCCTCCCGGGGAGCTGTTTTTT. It translates to CASSSPPGELFF.

The chain uses TRBV6-5 and TRBJ1-2; TRBD1 is a possible D gene (6 bases). Germline V gives CDR1 MNHEY, CDR2 SVGAGI. This CDR3 spans 15 amino acids. V was clipped by 7 bases and J by 4 bases, with 19 bases between them. CDR3 in amino acids: CASKTLGQGIYGYTF. The CDR3 nucleotides are TGTGCCAGCAAAACCCTGGGCCAGGGGATCTATGGCTACACCTTC.

The chain is built from TRBV5-1 and TRBJ1-1, with 7 bases aligning to TRBD1. Germline CDR1 is SGHRS and CDR2 is YFSETQ. V lost 4 bases to trimming and J lost 0 bases; unmatched junction nucleotides: 3. The CDR3 covers 14 residues. The CDR3 DNA is TGCGCCAGCAGCCCGACAGGGTTGAACACTGAAGCTTTCTTT. This translates into CASSPTGLNTEAFF.

V gene TRBV30 combines with J gene TRBJ2-2, with D possibly matching TRBD1 (5 bases). The germline V and J ends were trimmed by 2 bases and 6 bases, with 10 bases remaining between them. This CDR3 region has 13 residues. Germline CDR1 reads GTSNPN; CDR2 reads SVGIG (reference sequence). The CDR3 sequence: CAWSRTRPGELFF. DNA for the CDR3: TGTGCCTGGAGTAGGACAAGACCCGGGGAGCTGTTTTTT.

The rearrangement links TRBV19 to TRBJ1-1; a weak D match, TRBD1 (5 bases). The V and J ends lost 6 bases and 6 bases respectively, with 14 bases between them. Germline assignment: CDR1 LNHDA and CDR2 SQIVND (reference sequence). This CDR3 region has 13 residues. CDR3 residues: CASRKVTDSEAFF. The DNA for the CDR3 is TGTGCCAGTAGAAAAGTGACAGACTCTGAAGCTTTCTTT.

The chain combines TRBV14 with TRBJ2-1; 11 bases are a match to TRBD1. Germline loops: CDR1 SGHDN, CDR2 FVKESK. The CDR3 totals 16 residues. The V segment lost 3 bases and the J segment 7 bases; nucleotides outside the gene matches: 8. In DNA form, the CDR3 reads TGTGCCAGCAGCCATTCTCAGGACAGGGGGCTGAATGAGCAGTTCTTC. It is translated as CASSHSQDRGLNEQFF. Full variable domain (rest looked up from reference TRBV14 and TRBJ2-1): EAGVTQFPSHSVIEKGQTVTLRCDPISGHDNLYWYRRVMGKEIKFLLHFVKESKQDESGMPNNRFLAERTGGTYSTLKVQPAELEDSGVYFCASSHSQDRGLNEQFFGPGTRLTVL.

The chain employs TRBV30 and TRBJ2-1; 12 nucleotides agree with TRBD2. This CDR3 comprises 18 residues. Germline V gene data show CDR1 as GTSNPN and CDR2 as SVGIG (reference sequence). The J segment lost 0 bases and the V segment lost 4 bases, leaving 10 bases of the junction unmatched. The CDR3 coding sequence is TGTGCCTGGATGAGACTAGCGGGGGCCCTTGGCTCCTACAATGAGCAGTTCTTC. Translated: CAWMRLAGALGSYNEQFF.

CDR3 region: CASSQSGGAYNEQFF. CDR3 nucleotide sequence: TGCGCCAGCAGCCAAAGCGGGGGGGCCTACAATGAGCAGTTCTTC. The chain combines TRBV5-1 with TRBJ2-1; 10 nucleotides agree with TRBD2. Looked up from germline, CDR1 is SGHRS and CDR2 is YFSETQ. J gave up 2 bases and V 4 bases, and 3 bases lay outside the gene matches. This CDR3 comprises 15 residues.

This chain connects TRBV10-3 to TRBJ2-2, with D perhaps matching TRBD2 (7 bases). Germline CDR1 reads ENHRY; CDR2 reads SYGVKD. The ends were cut back, 7 bases at V and 5 bases at J, with 17 bases in the middle. This CDR3 contains 15 residues. The CDR3 bases are TGTGCCATCACCGAAGGGGGGGCAAGGACCGGGGAGCTGTTTTTT. Its protein product is CAITEGGARTGELFF.

J is TRBJ1-6 and V is TRBV3-1 (or the pseudogene TRBV3-2), with a tentative D call TRBD1 (5 bases). V lost 5 bases to trimming and J lost 9 bases, with 17 bases between them. This CDR3 has 15 amino acids. Germline CDR1 and CDR2: LGHDT and YNNKEL (reference sequence). The DNA of the CDR3 is TGTGCCAGCAGCTCGTCGCAGGGTTCAGGTTCACCCCTCCACTTT. This encodes CASSSSQGSGSPLHF.

The chain joins TRBV23-1 to TRBJ2-1, with D possibly matching TRBD1 (6 bases). TRBV23-1 falls under the ORF class, with uncertain function. The CDR3 consists of 12 residues. The ends were cut back, 7 bases at V and 13 bases at J, with 17 bases in the middle. The CDR3 protein is CASTYHHREQFF. CDR3 in DNA: TGCGCCAGCACCTATCATCACAGGGAACAGTTCTTC.

This clone showed up just a few times. The V call is TRBV7-2, the J call TRBJ2-3, with 8 bases that match TRBD1. Germline-derived CDR1 and CDR2 are SGHTA and FQGNSA. The ends lost 5 bases at V and 4 bases at J; junction bases unmatched: 8. This CDR3 has 15 amino acids. The CDR3 nucleotides are TGTGCCAGCAGCCTGGCAGGGGGCAGGGCAGATACGCAGTATTTT. Protein product: CASSLAGGRADTQYF.

On this clone: This may arise from a read error, as a much more abundant clone is one base away. This sequence joins TRBV2 and TRBJ1-1; perhaps TRBD1 as D (5 bases). CDR1 and CDR2 (germline): SNHLY, FYNNEI. V dropped 7 bases and J dropped 1 base, with 13 bases sitting between them. The CDR3 contains 14 residues. The CDR3 DNA reads as TGTGCCAGCATTCCCCCCGGGGGGAACACTGAAGCTTTCTTT. This codes for CASIPPGGNTEAFF.

This clone was found once. The rearrangement joins TRBV27 to TRBJ1-1, with D tentatively TRBD1 (6 bases). CDR3 size: 15 residues. V was cut by 7 bases and J by 1 base, with 16 bases left in between. In germline, CDR1 is MNHEY, CDR2 SMNVEV (reference sequence). CDR3 nucleotide sequence: TGTGCCAGCATTAGGGCAGGGGCCCCGAACACTGAAGCTTTCTTT. Translating it yields CASIRAGAPNTEAFF.

The chain links TRBV13 to TRBJ1-3; 7 bases are a match to TRBD1. The CDR3 is 14 residues long. Germline V gives CDR1 PRHDT, CDR2 FYEKMQ (reference sequence). Trimming took 6 bases from V and 5 from J; bases not matched to a gene: 7. CDR3 nucleotides: TGTGCCAGCAGATTCACAGGGGAGAGAAACACCATATATTTT. Protein: CASRFTGERNTIYF.

The V call is TRBV4-2, the J call TRBJ2-5; D is unresolved. CDR1 LGHNA and CDR2 YNFKEQ come from the germline V gene. CDR3 size: 14 residues. V lost 1 base to trimming and J lost 2 bases, with 8 bases between them. The CDR3 sequence is CASSQVARQETQYF. In DNA, the CDR3 is TGTGCCAGCAGCCAAGTGGCTAGGCAAGAGACCCAGTACTTC.

This clone was picked up a small number of times. V gene TRBV2 combines with J gene TRBJ1-6; D unclear. Germline CDR1 is SNHLY and CDR2 is FYNNEI. The germline V and J ends were trimmed by 3 bases and 7 bases, with 7 bases remaining between them. This CDR3 spans 13 amino acids. CDR3: CASSDRVNSPLHF. For the CDR3, the DNA is TGTGCCAGCAGTGACCGGGTAAATTCACCCCTCCACTTT.

The chain links TRBV7-8 to TRBJ1-1; TRBD1 matches at 9 bases. Germline V lookup: CDR1 SGHVS, CDR2 FQNEAQ. V was clipped by 3 bases and J by 4 bases; unmatched bases: 3. The CDR3 has 14 amino acids. The CDR3 DNA is TGTGCCAGCAGCTTGATGACAGGGGGCACTGAAGCTTTCTTT. Its protein is CASSLMTGGTEAFF.

The chain carries TRBV13 and TRBJ2-3, with TRBD2 matching 10 bases. The CDR3 has 18 residues. V shed 0 bases, J shed 5 bases, and the junction held 11 bases outside the gene matches. Germline CDR1 reads PRHDT; CDR2 reads FYEKMQ (reference sequence). The chain's CDR3 is CASSLGWSGGAGEDTQYF. The DNA of the CDR3 is TGTGCCAGCAGCTTAGGTTGGAGCGGGGGGGCCGGAGAAGATACGCAGTATTTT.

The gene calls are TRBV7-3 and TRBJ1-1, with D tentatively TRBD1 (5 bases). The V gene's germline CDR1 is SGHTA and CDR2 FQGTGA. The CDR3 totals 15 residues. Trimming removed 1 base at V and 3 bases at J, with 12 bases between. CDR3 bases: TGTGCCAGCAGCTTAAACGGGGGGAAGGACACTGAAGCTTTCTTT. It codes for CASSLNGGKDTEAFF. The variable domain in full, with the rest retrieved from reference TRBV7-3 and TRBJ1-1, is GAGVSQTPSNKVTEKGKYVELRCDPISGHTALYWYRQSLGQGPEFLIYFQGTGAADDSGLPNDRFFAVRPEGSVSTLKIQRTERGDSAVYLCASSLNGGKDTEAFFGQGTRLTVV.

V is TRBV18 and J is TRBJ2-3, with TRBD2 matching 10 bases. Germline trimming cut 3 bases from V and 4 bases from J; bases unmatched to any gene: 10. Per germline, CDR1 KGHSH and CDR2 LQKENI. This CDR3 spans 17 amino acids. CDR3 residues: CASSPTGLAGASDTQYF. CDR3 nucleotides: TGTGCCAGCTCACCGACGGGCCTAGCGGGGGCCTCAGATACGCAGTATTTT.

The CDR3 reads CASKSQSAGGTGELFF. CDR3 coding DNA: TGTGCCAGCAAATCCCAATCGGCAGGGGGCACCGGGGAGCTGTTTTTT. The chain couples TRBV2 to TRBJ2-2; 7 bases align to TRBD1. CDR3 length: 16 residues. The germline V gene has CDR1 SNHLY and CDR2 FYNNEI. The V segment lost 7 bases and the J segment 4 bases; nucleotides outside the gene matches: 12.

The CDR3 sequence: CASSLGGGRSNYGYTF. The CDR3 DNA reads as TGTGCCAGCAGCTTAGGAGGGGGCAGGAGTAACTATGGCTACACCTTC. The chain couples TRBV7-9 to TRBJ1-2, with 7 bases identical to TRBD1. With 1 base clipped from V and 1 base from J, the junction kept 6 bases outside the gene matches. Germline V gene sequence: CDR1 SEHNR, CDR2 FQNEAQ (reference sequence). The CDR3 is 16 amino acids.

The chain couples TRBV27 to TRBJ2-7, with TRBD1 identical over 12 bases. This CDR3 is 16 amino acids long. Trimming took 2 bases from V and 1 from J; bases not matched to a gene: 3. Germline CDR1 and CDR2: MNHEY and SMNVEV (reference sequence). As DNA, the CDR3 is TGTGCCAGCAGTTTAGGGGACAGGGGGCTTTCCTACGAGCAGTACTTC. Its translation is CASSLGDRGLSYEQYF.